This TCR beta chain was identified during a study of T cell repertoires in cytomegalovirus infection. The CDR3 is 16 amino acids. CDR1 SGHAT and CDR2 FQNNGV come from the germline V gene. Trimming removed 0 bases at V and 0 bases at J, with 9 bases between. TCRdb called the reads again in MiXCR, with one record for every CDR3 protein. The sample lists some 230,000 distinct CDR3 sequences; 22% were seen once. Specimen: CD8+ T cells from PBMCs. J is TRBJ1-5 and V is TRBV11-2, with unresolved D. The sequence came from a human donor in good health (CMV status not recorded). Some clones in this sample may be carry-over from other donors' samples. The CDR3 DNA follows: TGTGCCAGCAGCTTAGAAGGTTCTCTTAGCAATCAGCCCCAGCATTTT. Translating gives CASSLEGSLSNQPQHF.